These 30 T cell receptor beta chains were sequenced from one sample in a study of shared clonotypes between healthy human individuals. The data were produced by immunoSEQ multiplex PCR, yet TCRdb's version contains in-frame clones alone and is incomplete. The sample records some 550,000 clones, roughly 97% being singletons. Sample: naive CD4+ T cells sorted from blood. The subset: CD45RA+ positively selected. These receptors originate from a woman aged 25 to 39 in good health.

This CDR3 reads CASSLAGQGNNEQFF. In DNA form, the CDR3 reads TGCGCCAGCAGCTTGGCAGGACAGGGCAACAATGAGCAGTTCTTC. The V call is TRBV5-1, the J call TRBJ2-1; 8 positions agree with TRBD1. Trimming at V came to 0 bases and at J to 5 bases, leaving 4 bases not matched to a gene. CDR1 and CDR2 from the germline V gene are SGHRS and YFSETQ. CDR3 size: 15 residues.

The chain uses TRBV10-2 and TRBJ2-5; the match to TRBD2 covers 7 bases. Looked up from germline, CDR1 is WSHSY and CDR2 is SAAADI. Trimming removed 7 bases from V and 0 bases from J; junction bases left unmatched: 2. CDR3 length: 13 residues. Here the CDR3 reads CASKTSDQETQYF. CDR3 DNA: TGCGCCAGCAAAACTAGCGACCAAGAGACCCAGTACTTC.

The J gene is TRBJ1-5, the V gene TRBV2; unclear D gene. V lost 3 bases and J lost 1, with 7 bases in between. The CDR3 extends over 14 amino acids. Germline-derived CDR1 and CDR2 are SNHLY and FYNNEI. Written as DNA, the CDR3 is TGTGCCAGCAGTGAGATTTCGAGCAATCAGCCCCAGCATTTT. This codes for CASSEISSNQPQHF.

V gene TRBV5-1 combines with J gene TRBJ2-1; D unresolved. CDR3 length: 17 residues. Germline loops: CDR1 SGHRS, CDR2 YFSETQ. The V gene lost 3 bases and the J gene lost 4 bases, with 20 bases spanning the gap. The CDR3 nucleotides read TGCGCCAGCAGCTCCGATTCCCCGGTAGGTAGGTACAATGAGCAGTTCTTC. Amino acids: CASSSDSPVGRYNEQFF.

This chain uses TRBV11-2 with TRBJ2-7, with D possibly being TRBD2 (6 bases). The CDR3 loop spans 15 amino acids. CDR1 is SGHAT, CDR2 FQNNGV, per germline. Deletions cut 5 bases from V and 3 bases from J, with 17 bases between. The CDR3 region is CASSPFSGEHYEQYF. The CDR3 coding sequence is TGTGCCAGCAGCCCCTTTAGCGGAGAACACTACGAGCAGTACTTC. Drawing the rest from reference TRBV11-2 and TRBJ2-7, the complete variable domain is EAGVAQSPRYKIIEKRQSVAFWCNPISGHATLYWYQQILGQGPKLLIQFQNNGVVDDSQLPKDRFSAERLKGVDSTLKIQPAKLEDSAVYLCASSPFSGEHYEQYFGPGTRLTVT.

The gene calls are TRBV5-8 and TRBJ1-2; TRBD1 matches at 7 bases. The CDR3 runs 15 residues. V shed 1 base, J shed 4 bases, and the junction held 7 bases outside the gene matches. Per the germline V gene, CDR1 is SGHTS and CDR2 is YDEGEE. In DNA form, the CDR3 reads TGTGCCAGCAGCTTGCCCCATGGGACAGCCTATGGCTACACCTTC. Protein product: CASSLPHGTAYGYTF.

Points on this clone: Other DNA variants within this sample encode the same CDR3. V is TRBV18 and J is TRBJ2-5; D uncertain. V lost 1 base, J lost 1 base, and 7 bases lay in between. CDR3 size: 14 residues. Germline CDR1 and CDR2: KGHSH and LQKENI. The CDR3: CASSPQGSQETQYF. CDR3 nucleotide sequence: TGTGCCAGCTCACCACAGGGATCCCAAGAGACCCAGTACTTC.

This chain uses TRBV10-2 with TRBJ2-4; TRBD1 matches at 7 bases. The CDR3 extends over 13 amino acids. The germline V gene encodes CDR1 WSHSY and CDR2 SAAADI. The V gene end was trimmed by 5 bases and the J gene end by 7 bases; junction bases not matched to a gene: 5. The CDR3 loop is CASSSDRMNIQYF. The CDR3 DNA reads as TGCGCCAGCAGTTCGGACAGGATGAACATTCAGTACTTC.

CDR3 nucleotides: TGTGCCAGCAGCTTAGATTACGGGCCTCCCTACGAGCAGTACTTC. Its protein is CASSLDYGPPYEQYF. The chain combines TRBV11-2 with TRBJ2-7; no reliable D call. The V end was cut by 0 bases, the J end by 2 bases, with 11 bases between. Germline lookup yields CDR1 SGHAT and CDR2 FQNNGV. The CDR3 covers 15 residues.

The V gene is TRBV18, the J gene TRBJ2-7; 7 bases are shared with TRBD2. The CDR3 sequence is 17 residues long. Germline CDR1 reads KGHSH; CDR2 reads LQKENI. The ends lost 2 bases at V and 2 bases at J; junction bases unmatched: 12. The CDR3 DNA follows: TGTGCCAGCTCACCAGGCCTAGCGGAGAGAGGGACCTACGAGCAGTACTTC. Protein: CASSPGLAERGTYEQYF.

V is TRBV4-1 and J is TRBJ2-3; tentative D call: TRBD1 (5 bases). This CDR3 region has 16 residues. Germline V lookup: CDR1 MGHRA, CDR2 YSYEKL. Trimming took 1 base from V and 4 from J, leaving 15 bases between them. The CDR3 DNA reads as TGCGCCAGCAGCCAAGTGGTCAGGGTCATGGCAGATACGCAGTATTTT. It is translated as CASSQVVRVMADTQYF.

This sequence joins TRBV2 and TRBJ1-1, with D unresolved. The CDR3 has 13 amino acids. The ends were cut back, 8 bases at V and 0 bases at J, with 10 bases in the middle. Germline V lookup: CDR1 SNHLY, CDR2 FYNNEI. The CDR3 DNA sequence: TGTGCCAGCGGCCGTTCAGTGAACACTGAAGCTTTCTTT. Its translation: CASGRSVNTEAFF.

CDR3 DNA sequence: TGTGCCAGCAGCCCTTATGGCACTAGCGGCGGTGAGCAGTTCTTC. It translates to CASSPYGTSGGEQFF. This chain links TRBV28 with TRBJ2-1; 8 nucleotides line up with TRBD2. This CDR3 is 15 amino acids long. Unmatched junction bases numbered 13, after V lost 6 bases and J lost 9 bases. Germline V lookup: CDR1 MDHEN, CDR2 SYDVKM.

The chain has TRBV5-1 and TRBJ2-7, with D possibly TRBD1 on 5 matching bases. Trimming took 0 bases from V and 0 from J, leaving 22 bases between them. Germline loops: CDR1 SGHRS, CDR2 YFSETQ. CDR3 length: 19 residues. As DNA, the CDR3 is TGCGCCAGCAGCTTGGTGCCCCAACTCAGGGCACCCCTCTCCTACGAGCAGTACTTC. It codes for CASSLVPQLRAPLSYEQYF.

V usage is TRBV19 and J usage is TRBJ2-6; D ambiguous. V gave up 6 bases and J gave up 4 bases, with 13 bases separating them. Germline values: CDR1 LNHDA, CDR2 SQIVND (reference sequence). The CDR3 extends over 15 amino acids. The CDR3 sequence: CASRGVAAGANVLTF. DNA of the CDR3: TGTGCCAGTAGGGGCGTGGCGGCGGGGGCCAACGTCCTGACTTTC.

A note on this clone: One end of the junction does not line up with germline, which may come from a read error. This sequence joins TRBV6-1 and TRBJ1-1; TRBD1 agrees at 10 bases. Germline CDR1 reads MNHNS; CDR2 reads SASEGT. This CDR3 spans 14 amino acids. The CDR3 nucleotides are TGTGCCAGCAGGGAAGGACAGGGGGTTACTGAAGCTTTCTTT. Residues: CASREGQGVTEAFF.

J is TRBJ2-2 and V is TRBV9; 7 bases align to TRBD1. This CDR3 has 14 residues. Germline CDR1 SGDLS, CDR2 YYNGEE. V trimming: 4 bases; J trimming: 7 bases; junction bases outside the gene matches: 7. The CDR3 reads CASSQLQGIGELFF. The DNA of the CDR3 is TGTGCCAGCAGCCAACTACAGGGGATCGGGGAGCTGTTTTTT.

The CDR3 here is CASKELGTYEQYF. The CDR3 coding sequence is TGTGCCAGTAAGGAGTTAGGTACCTACGAGCAGTACTTC. The chain combines TRBV19 with TRBJ2-7; unclear D gene. Germline values: CDR1 LNHDA, CDR2 SQIVND (reference sequence). Trimming shortened V by 7 bases and J by 2 bases, and 12 bases separated the two germline ends. The CDR3 totals 13 residues.

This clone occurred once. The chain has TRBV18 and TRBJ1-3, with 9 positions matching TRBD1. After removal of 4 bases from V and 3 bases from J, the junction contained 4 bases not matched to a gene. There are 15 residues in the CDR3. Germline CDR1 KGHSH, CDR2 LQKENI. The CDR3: CASSLQGARGNTIYF. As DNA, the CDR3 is TGTGCCAGCTCACTACAGGGGGCTCGTGGAAACACCATATATTTT.

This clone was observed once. CDR3 DNA sequence: TGTGCCAGCAGCTTGGACAGGGCTGGGGCCAACGTCCTGACTTTC. This sequence encodes CASSLDRAGANVLTF. The chain recombines TRBV5-8 with TRBJ2-6, with a weak D call TRBD1 (6 bases). V was clipped by 0 bases and J by 2 bases, with 6 bases between them. The CDR3 has 15 amino acids. Per the germline V gene, CDR1 is SGHTS and CDR2 is YDEGEE.

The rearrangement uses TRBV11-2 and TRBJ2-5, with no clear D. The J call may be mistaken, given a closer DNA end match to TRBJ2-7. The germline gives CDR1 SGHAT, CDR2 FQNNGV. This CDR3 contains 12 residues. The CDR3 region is CASSRSSYEQYF. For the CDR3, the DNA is TGTGCCAGCAGCCGGAGCTCCTACGAGCAGTACTTC.

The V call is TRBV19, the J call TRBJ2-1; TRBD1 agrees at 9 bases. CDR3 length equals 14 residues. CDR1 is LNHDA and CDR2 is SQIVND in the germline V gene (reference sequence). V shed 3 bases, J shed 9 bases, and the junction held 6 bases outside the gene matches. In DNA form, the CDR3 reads TGTGCCAGTAGTATCAGGGGACAGGGTGGTGAGCAGTTCTTC. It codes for CASSIRGQGGEQFF.

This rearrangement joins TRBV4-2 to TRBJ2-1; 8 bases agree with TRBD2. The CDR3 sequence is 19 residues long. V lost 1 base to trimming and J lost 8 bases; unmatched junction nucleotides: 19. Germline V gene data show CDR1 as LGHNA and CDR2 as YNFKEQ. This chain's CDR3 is CASSQAGPVRAGVGHEQFF. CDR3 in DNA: TGTGCCAGCAGCCAAGCTGGCCCCGTTCGAGCGGGAGTGGGTCATGAGCAGTTCTTC.

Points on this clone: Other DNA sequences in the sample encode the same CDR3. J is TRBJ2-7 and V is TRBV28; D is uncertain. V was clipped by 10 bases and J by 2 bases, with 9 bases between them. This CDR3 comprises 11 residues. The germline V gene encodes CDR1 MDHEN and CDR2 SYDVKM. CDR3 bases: TGTGCCACCGGGTTAGCCTACGAGCAGTACTTC. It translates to CATGLAYEQYF.

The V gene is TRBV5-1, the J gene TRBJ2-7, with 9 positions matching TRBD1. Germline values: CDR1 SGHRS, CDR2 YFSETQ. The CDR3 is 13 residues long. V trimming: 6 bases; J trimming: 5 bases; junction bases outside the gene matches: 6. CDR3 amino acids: CASTGTGWDEQYF. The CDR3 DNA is TGCGCCAGCACAGGGACAGGGTGGGACGAGCAGTACTTC.

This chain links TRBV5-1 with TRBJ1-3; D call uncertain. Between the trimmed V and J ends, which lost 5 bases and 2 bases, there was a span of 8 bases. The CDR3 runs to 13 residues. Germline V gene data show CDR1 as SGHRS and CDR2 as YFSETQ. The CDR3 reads CASSGEPGNTIYF. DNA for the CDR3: TGCGCCAGCAGTGGGGAACCTGGAAACACCATATATTTT.

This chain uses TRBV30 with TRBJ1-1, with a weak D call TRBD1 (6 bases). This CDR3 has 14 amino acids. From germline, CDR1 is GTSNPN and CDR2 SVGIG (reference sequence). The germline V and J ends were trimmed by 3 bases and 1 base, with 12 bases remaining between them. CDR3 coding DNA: TGTGCCTGGAGGACGACAGGAGGGAACACTGAAGCTTTCTTT. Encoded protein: CAWRTTGGNTEAFF.

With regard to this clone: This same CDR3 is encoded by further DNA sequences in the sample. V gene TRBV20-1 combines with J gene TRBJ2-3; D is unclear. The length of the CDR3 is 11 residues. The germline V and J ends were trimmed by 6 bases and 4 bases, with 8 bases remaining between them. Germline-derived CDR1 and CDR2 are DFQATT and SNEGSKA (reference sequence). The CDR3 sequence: CSAPSADTQYF. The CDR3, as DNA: TGCAGTGCCCCCAGCGCAGATACGCAGTATTTT.

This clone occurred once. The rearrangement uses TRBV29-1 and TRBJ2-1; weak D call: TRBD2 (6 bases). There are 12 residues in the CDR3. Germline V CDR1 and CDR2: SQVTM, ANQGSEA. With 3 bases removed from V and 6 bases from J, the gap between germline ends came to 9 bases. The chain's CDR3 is CSVEETSNEQFF. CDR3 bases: TGCAGCGTTGAGGAGACTAGCAATGAGCAGTTCTTC.

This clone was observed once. The CDR3 reads CASSPDRTSGRRGELFF. The CDR3 coding sequence is TGTGCCAGCTCACCTGACCGGACTAGCGGGAGAAGGGGGGAGCTGTTTTTT. The J gene is TRBJ2-2, the V gene TRBV18; 13 bases fit TRBD2. The CDR3 totals 17 residues. V was clipped by 3 bases and J by 8 bases; unmatched bases: 9. Germline values: CDR1 KGHSH, CDR2 LQKENI.